This T cell receptor beta chain was sequenced for a study of breast tumors, draining lymph nodes, adjacent tissues. This clonotype was recorded at least ten times. Its antigen is undetermined. TCRdb redid the calling of the multiplex PCR reads with MiXCR, one entry per CDR3 protein. The sample contains 160,000 or so distinct CDR3 sequences, more than 25% of which appear only once. Trimming cost V 6 bases and J 3 bases, with 20 bases left between them. The CDR3 has 16 residues. CDR1 and CDR2 (germline): SGDLS, YYNGEE. Study results and limitations: Tumor TCR diversity was below lymph nodes but above nontumor tissue. Data fit most tumor T cells coming from lymph node, expanding in tumor.

Axillary draining lymph nodes of breast cancer patients supplied the node samples. The chain couples TRBV9 to TRBJ2-3, with D tentatively TRBD1 (7 bases). Sequenced input: axillary lymph node tissue. The source is a female donor with breast cancer. Some clones in this sample may be carry-over from other donors' samples. DNA of the CDR3: TGTGCCAGCAACCTGCCCGCAGGGGGAGGAACAGATACGCAGTATTTT. It encodes CASNLPAGGGTDTQYF.